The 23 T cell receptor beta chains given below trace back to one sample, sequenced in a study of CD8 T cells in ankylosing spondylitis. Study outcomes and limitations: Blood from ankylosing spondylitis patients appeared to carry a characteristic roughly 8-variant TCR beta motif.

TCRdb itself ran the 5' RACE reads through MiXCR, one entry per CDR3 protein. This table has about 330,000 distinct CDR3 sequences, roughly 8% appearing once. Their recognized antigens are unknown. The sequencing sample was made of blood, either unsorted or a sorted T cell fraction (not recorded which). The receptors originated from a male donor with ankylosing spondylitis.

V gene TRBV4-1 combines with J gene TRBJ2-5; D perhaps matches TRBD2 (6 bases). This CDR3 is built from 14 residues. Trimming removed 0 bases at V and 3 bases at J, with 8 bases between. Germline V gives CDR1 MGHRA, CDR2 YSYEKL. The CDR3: CASSQEGGEETQYF. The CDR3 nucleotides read TGCGCCAGCAGCCAAGAAGGCGGGGAAGAGACCCAGTACTTC.

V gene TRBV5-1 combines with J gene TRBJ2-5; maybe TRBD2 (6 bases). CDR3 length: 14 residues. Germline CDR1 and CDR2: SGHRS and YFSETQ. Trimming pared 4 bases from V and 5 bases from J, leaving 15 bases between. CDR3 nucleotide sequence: TGCGCCAGCAGCCGACGGAGGGGTGGGGAGACCCAGTACTTC. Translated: CASSRRRGGETQYF.

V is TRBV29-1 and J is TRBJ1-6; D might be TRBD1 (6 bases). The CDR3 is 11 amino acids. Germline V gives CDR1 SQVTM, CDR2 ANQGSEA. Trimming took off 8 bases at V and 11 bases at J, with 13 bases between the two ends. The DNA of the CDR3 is TGCAGCAGGGGGGAGTTGCCACCCCTCCACTTT. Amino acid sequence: CSRGELPPLHF.

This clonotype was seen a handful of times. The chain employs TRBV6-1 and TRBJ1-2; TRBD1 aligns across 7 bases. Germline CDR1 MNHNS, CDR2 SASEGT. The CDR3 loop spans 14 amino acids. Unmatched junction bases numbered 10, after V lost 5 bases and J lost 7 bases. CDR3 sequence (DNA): TGTGCCAGCAGTCAGACAGGGCGCCCGGTTGGCTACACCTTC. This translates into CASSQTGRPVGYTF.

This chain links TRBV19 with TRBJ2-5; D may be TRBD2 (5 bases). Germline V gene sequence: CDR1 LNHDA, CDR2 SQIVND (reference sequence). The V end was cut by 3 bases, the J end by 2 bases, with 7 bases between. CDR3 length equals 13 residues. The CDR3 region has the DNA TGTGCCAGTAGTATGGGAGCACAAGAGACCCAGTACTTC. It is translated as CASSMGAQETQYF.

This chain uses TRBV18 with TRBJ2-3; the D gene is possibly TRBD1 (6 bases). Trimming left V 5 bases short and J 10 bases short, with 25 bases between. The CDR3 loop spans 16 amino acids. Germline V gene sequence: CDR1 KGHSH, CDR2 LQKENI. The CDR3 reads CASSSILMTGYSAQYF. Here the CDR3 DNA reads TGTGCCAGCTCATCCATCCTTATGACAGGTTATTCGGCGCAGTATTTT.

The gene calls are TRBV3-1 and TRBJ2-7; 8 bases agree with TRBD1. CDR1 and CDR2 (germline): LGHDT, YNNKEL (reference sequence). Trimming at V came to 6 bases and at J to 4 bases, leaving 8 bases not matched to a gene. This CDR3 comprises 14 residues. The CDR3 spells CASSEPGQEYEQYF. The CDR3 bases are TGTGCCAGCAGTGAACCGGGACAGGAGTACGAGCAGTACTTC.

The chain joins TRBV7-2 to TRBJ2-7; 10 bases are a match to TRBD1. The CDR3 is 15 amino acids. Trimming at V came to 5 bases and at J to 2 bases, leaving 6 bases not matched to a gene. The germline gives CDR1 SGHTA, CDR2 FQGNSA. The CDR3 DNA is TGTGCCAGCAGCCCTTGGGGACAGGGGACCTACGAGCAGTACTTC. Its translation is CASSPWGQGTYEQYF. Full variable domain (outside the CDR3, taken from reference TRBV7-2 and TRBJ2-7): GAGVSQSPSNKVTEKGKDVELRCDPISGHTALYWYRQSLGQGLEFLIYFQGNSAPDKSGLPSDRFSAERTGGSVSTLTIQRTQQEDSAVYLCASSPWGQGTYEQYFGPGTRLTVT.

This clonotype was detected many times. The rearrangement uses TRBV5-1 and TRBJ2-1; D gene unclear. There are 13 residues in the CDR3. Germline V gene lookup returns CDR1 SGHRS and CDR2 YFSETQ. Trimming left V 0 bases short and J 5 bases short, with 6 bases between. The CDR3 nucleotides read TGCGCCAGCAGCTTGGACCCTAACAATGAGCAGTTCTTC. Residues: CASSLDPNNEQFF.

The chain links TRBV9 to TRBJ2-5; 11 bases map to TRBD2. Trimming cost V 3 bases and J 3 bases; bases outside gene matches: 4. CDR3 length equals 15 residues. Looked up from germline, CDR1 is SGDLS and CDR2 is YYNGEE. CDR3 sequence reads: CASSAGLAEKETQYF. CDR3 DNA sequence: TGTGCCAGCAGCGCGGGACTAGCGGAGAAAGAGACCCAGTACTTC.

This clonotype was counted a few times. CDR3 sequence (DNA): TGTGCCAGCGGACAAGGGACAGATACGCAGTATTTT. Amino acid sequence: CASGQGTDTQYF. The chain couples TRBV28 to TRBJ2-3, with D maybe TRBD1 (5 bases). Per the germline V gene, CDR1 is MDHEN and CDR2 is SYDVKM. The CDR3 extends over 12 amino acids. V was shortened by 8 bases and J by 3 bases, with 9 bases between the two germline ends.

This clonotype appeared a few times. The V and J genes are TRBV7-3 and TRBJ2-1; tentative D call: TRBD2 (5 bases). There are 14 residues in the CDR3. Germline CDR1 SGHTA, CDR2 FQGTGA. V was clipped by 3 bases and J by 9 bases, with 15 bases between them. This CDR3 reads CASSFSSLGPEQFF. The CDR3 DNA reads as TGTGCCAGCAGCTTCTCTAGCCTAGGGCCTGAGCAGTTCTTC.

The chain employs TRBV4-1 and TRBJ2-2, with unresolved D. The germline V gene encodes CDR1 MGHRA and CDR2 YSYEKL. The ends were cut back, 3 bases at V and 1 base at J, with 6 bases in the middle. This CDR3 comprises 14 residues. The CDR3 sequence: CASSHRQNTGELFF. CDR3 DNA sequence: TGCGCCAGCAGCCACCGACAGAACACCGGGGAGCTGTTTTTT.

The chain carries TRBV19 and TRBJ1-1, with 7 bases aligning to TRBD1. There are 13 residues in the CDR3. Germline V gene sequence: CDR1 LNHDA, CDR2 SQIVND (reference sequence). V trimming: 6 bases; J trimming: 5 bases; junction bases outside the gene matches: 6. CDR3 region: CASRFNRGTEAFF. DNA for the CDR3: TGTGCCAGTAGGTTCAACAGGGGAACTGAAGCTTTCTTT.

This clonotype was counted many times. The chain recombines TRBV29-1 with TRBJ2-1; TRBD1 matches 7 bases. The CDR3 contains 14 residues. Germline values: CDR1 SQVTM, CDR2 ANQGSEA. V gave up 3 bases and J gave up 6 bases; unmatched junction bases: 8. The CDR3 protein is CSVEPTGVGNEQFF. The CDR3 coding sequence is TGCAGCGTTGAGCCCACAGGGGTTGGCAATGAGCAGTTCTTC.

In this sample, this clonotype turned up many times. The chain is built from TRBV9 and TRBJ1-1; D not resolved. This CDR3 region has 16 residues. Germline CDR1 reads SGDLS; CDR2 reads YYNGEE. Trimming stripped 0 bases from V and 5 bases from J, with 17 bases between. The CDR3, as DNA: TGTGCCAGCAGCGTAGAGGGTTTAGGACGGCGAACTGAAGCTTTCTTT. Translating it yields CASSVEGLGRRTEAFF.

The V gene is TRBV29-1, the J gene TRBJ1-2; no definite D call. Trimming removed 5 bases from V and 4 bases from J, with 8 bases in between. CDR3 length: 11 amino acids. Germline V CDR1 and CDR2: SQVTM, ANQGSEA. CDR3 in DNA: TGCAGCGTTCGACCTCCCTATGGCTACACCTTC. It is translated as CSVRPPYGYTF. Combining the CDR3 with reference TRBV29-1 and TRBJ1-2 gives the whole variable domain SAVISQKPSRDICQRGTSLTIQCQVDSQVTMMFWYRQQPGQSLTLIATANQGSEATYESGFVIDKFPISRPNLTFSTLTVSNMSPEDSSIYLCSVRPPYGYTFGSGTRLTVV.

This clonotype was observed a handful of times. CDR3 DNA sequence: TGTGCCATCAGTGAGATGACTAGCGGGAAAACAGATACGCAGTATTTT. Protein sequence: CAISEMTSGKTDTQYF. The chain joins TRBV10-3 to TRBJ2-3; TRBD2 aligns across 11 bases. This CDR3 has 16 residues. Germline V gene data show CDR1 as ENHRY and CDR2 as SYGVKD. Losses at the gene ends were 2 bases for V and 3 bases for J; bases not matched to a gene: 4.

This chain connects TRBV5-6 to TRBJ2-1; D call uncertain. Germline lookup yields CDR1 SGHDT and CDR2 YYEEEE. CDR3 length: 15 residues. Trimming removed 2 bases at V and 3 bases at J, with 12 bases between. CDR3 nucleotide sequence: TGTGCCAGCAGCTTCGTAGCCCGAGTCTACAATGAGCAGTTCTTC. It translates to CASSFVARVYNEQFF. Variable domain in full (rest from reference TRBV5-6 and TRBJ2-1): DAGVTQSPTHLIKTRGQQVTLRCSPKSGHDTVSWYQQALGQGPQFIFQYYEEEERQRGNFPDRFSGHQFPNYSSELNVNALLLGDSALYLCASSFVARVYNEQFFGPGTRLTVL.

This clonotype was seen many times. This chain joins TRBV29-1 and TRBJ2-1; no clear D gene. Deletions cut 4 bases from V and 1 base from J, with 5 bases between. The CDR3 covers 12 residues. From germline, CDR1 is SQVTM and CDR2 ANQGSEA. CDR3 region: CSVVGSYNEQFF. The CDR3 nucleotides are TGCAGCGTTGTTGGTTCCTACAATGAGCAGTTCTTC.

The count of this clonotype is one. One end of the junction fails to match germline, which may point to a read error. Here the CDR3 reads CASSFGQPYKQYF. CDR3 bases: TGTGCCAGCAGCTTCGGGCAGCCCTACAAGCAGTACTTC. This chain links TRBV5-4 with TRBJ2-7; D unresolved. The V gene's germline CDR1 is SGHNT and CDR2 YYREEE (reference sequence). The CDR3 runs to 13 residues.

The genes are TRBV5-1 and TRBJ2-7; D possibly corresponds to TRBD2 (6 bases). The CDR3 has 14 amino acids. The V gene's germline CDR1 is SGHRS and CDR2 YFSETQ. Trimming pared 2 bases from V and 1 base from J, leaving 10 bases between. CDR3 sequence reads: CASSFGSDSYEQYF. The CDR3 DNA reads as TGCGCCAGCAGCTTCGGGAGCGATTCCTACGAGCAGTACTTC. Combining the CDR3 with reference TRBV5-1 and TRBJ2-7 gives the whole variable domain KAGVTQTPRYLIKTRGQQVTLSCSPISGHRSVSWYQQTPGQGLQFLFEYFSETQRNKGNFPGRFSGRQFSNSRSEMNVSTLELGDSALYLCASSFGSDSYEQYFGPGTRLTVT.

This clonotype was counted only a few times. The chain's CDR3 is CSARLQGLVYNEQFF. In nucleotides, the CDR3 is TGCAGTGCTAGATTACAGGGACTAGTCTACAATGAGCAGTTCTTC. This chain joins TRBV20-1 and TRBJ2-1, with TRBD2 matching over 8 bases. The V segment lost 2 bases and the J segment 3 bases; nucleotides outside the gene matches: 6. The length of the CDR3 is 15 residues. Germline V gene data show CDR1 as DFQATT and CDR2 as SNEGSKA (reference sequence).